Reported below is one TCR beta chain. No antigen is known for it. Base qualities are not recorded, but no much larger clone differs from it by a single base. The receptor library was made with multiplex PCR. Sequencing used an Illumina HiSeq 4000. CDR3 regions were amplified by Arm-PCR with iRepertoire HTBI primers to construct TCR beta libraries. PCR products were gel purified before sequencing. From the authors' description of their analysis: Gene usage analysis of CDR3 amino acid clonotypes used the approximately 62 TRBV and 14 to 15 TRBJ segments found across samples. Filtered high-quality paired reads were merged into contigs using COPE and FqMerger. BLAST was used to align contigs to the IMGT TRBV, TRBD and TRBJ reference genes, and CDR3 was defined following IMGT. Clonotypes above 0.1% frequency were classified as highly expanded clones. Shannon entropy was used to measure repertoire diversity, and the Gini coefficient was used to measure V-J evenness. A clonotype found in more than one individual was treated as public. The public sequencing data were trimmed at Q25 with fastp and processed into clonotypes with MiXCR by TCRdb, which kept only in-frame beta chains. Each entry merges the rows of one CDR3 protein and shows their most common DNA and genes. In this record, the V and J calls reflect TCRdb's handling and not the investigators' own analysis. Across this sample there are 350,000 to 400,000 distinct CDR3 sequences, with around a sixth seen only once. The top ten constitute about 24% of the sample.

The label giving this sample's time point can be read as: newly diagnosed GD, antithyroid drugs for less than 3 months. RNA was extracted from PBMCs in TRIzol for both TCR sequencing and RNA sequencing. The diagnosis of Graves' disease was made according to American Thyroid Association guidelines. The patients came from an endocrinology department in Xi'an, China. From each patient, approximately 9.9 milliliters of peripheral blood was collected into an EDTA anticoagulant tube. PBMCs were isolated by Ficoll Paque Plus density gradient separation without further T cell sorting. An Agilent 2100 Bioanalyzer and agarose gel were used to check RNA quality, while a NanoDrop 2000 measured RNA concentration. The record originates from a study of regulatory T cells in long-lasting Graves disease (dated by TCRdb to about 2021). About the investigation overall: In the newly diagnosed Graves' disease group, patients had been taking antithyroid drugs for less than 3 months. Patients with persistent Graves' disease were compared with patients with newly diagnosed Graves' disease using TCR sequencing and RNA sequencing of peripheral blood. The study took place in China and was registered as a clinical trial. A total of roughly 35 samples were covered by TCR sequencing, comprising around 13 persistent and around 20 newly diagnosed Graves' disease patients.

Broader findings and caveats from the paper: Patients with persistent disease shared more public clonotypes (about 2,700) than newly diagnosed patients did (nearly 1,000). The study examined only peripheral blood because the primary lesion, thyroid tissue, could not be accessed. Compared with newly diagnosed patients, patients with persistent Graves' disease had lower TCR Shannon entropy and fewer highly expanded clones, which suggests clonal expansion. Sequencing and analysis were restricted to the TCR beta chain. As a limitation, the authors acknowledged that the small sample size may reduce accuracy.

The sequence was obtained from a female donor with Graves disease. The source was peripheral blood mononuclear cells (PBMCs), collected at new diagnosis, from a patient treated with antithyroid drugs.

CDR3 sequence: CASSHNAGGRTTDTQYF. In nucleotide form, the sequence is TGTGCCAGCAGCCATAACGCCGGGGGGAGAACCACAGATACGCAGTATTTT. The sequence links TRBV3-2 to TRBJ2-3; the DNA was not compared with TRBD1, the D call given in the table. TRBV3-2 is an annotated pseudogene. Taken from cysteine to phenylalanine, the CDR3 has 17 residues. Of all the DNA, just the CDR3 is kept, 51 bases in frame from base 1.